Each of the 18 T cell receptor beta chains below was sequenced from the same sample in a study of shared clonotypes between healthy human individuals. Terminally differentiated effector memory CD45RA+ cells were excluded from the naive CD8 cells, which were CD45RO-negative and positively selected for CCR7. Method: immunoSEQ multiplex PCR; TCRdb's copy keeps in-frame clones and lacks some. The sample includes approximately 1.9 million clones, 85% to 95% of them seen just once. The sample taken for sequencing was naive CD8+ T cells from PBMCs. The receptors shown here come from a man in his late teens or twenties in good health. Some clones in this sample may be carry-over from other donors' samples.

The table lists this clone with a few counts. The chain joins TRBV7-8 to TRBJ2-7; 9 bases are a match to TRBD2. The CDR3 is 14 residues long. J was trimmed by 2 bases and V by 3 bases; bases with no gene match: 2. CDR1 SGHVS and CDR2 FQNEAQ come from the germline V gene. CDR3 coding DNA: TGTGCCAGCAGCTTTAGCGGGGGACCCTACGAGCAGTACTTC. Its protein is CASSFSGGPYEQYF.

This chain joins TRBV2 and TRBJ2-7, with 9 bases fitting TRBD2. Germline values: CDR1 SNHLY, CDR2 FYNNEI. The CDR3 is made up of 15 amino acids. With 1 base clipped from V and 5 bases from J, the junction kept 6 bases outside the gene matches. CDR3 DNA sequence: TGTGCCAGCAGTGAAGGGCGGGAGGGCCCCCACGAGCAGTACTTC. Protein: CASSEGREGPHEQYF.

The V call is TRBV7-9, the J call TRBJ2-7; a weak D match, TRBD1 (6 bases). The CDR3 runs 16 residues. Trimming removed 4 bases from V and 0 bases from J, with 16 bases in between. The germline V gene has CDR1 SEHNR and CDR2 FQNEAQ (reference sequence). The CDR3 sequence: CASSYSRDTISYEQYF. The CDR3 nucleotides are TGTGCCAGCAGCTATTCTCGGGACACTATCTCCTACGAGCAGTACTTC.

V is TRBV11-2 and J is TRBJ2-2; TRBD2 agrees at 11 bases. Losses at the gene ends were 5 bases for V and 6 bases for J; bases not matched to a gene: 5. The CDR3 is made up of 15 amino acids. Germline V gene sequence: CDR1 SGHAT, CDR2 FQNNGV. The CDR3 DNA sequence: TGTGCCAGCAGCCTTAGCGGGAGGGGATCCGGGGAGCTGTTTTTT. This codes for CASSLSGRGSGELFF. The complete variable domain, with remaining parts taken from reference TRBV11-2 and TRBJ2-2, reads EAGVAQSPRYKIIEKRQSVAFWCNPISGHATLYWYQQILGQGPKLLIQFQNNGVVDDSQLPKDRFSAERLKGVDSTLKIQPAKLEDSAVYLCASSLSGRGSGELFFGEGSRLTVL.

V gene TRBV6-6 combines with J gene TRBJ1-1, with a weak D call TRBD1 (5 bases). The CDR3 runs 12 residues. Germline lookup yields CDR1 MNHNY and CDR2 SVGAGI (reference sequence). V was clipped by 4 bases and J by 8 bases, with 11 bases between them. Here the CDR3 reads CASSSPGPEAFF. In DNA form, the CDR3 reads TGTGCCAGCAGTTCCCCAGGGCCAGAAGCTTTCTTT.

V is TRBV19 and J is TRBJ2-7, with 7 bases fitting TRBD2. Germline lookup yields CDR1 LNHDA and CDR2 SQIVND (reference sequence). The V gene end was trimmed by 6 bases and the J gene end by 2 bases; junction bases not matched to a gene: 16. CDR3 length: 17 residues. The CDR3 loop is CASSADLAEGPTYEQYF. The CDR3 coding sequence is TGTGCCAGTAGCGCCGACCTAGCGGAGGGACCTACCTACGAGCAGTACTTC.

The chain links TRBV5-1 to TRBJ2-2, with 10 bases lining up with TRBD2. J lost 4 bases, V lost 0 bases, and 3 bases had no gene match. CDR1 is SGHRS, CDR2 YFSETQ, per germline. The CDR3 loop spans 16 amino acids. Here the CDR3 DNA reads TGCGCCAGCAGCTTGGACCTAGCGGGAGTCACCGGGGAGCTGTTTTTT. Translating it yields CASSLDLAGVTGELFF. The full variable domain, completed using reference TRBV5-1 and TRBJ2-2, is KAGVTQTPRYLIKTRGQQVTLSCSPISGHRSVSWYQQTPGQGLQFLFEYFSETQRNKGNFPGRFSGRQFSNSRSEMNVSTLELGDSALYLCASSLDLAGVTGELFFGEGSRLTVL.

V is TRBV27 and J is TRBJ1-5; 7 bases map to TRBD1. This CDR3 has 14 residues. Germline V CDR1 and CDR2: MNHEY, SMNVEV (reference sequence). Trimming removed 4 bases from V and 6 bases from J; junction bases left unmatched: 6. Written as DNA, the CDR3 is TGTGCCAGCAGTTCCAGGGGGAGTCGTCAGCCCCAGCATTTT. It specifies CASSSRGSRQPQHF.

The chain uses TRBV6-6 and TRBJ2-1; 7 bases align to TRBD2. The junction had 3 bases not matched to a gene; V was cut back by 0 bases and J by 4 bases. This CDR3 is built from 15 residues. Germline-derived CDR1 and CDR2 are MNHNY and SVGAGI (reference sequence). CDR3 loop: CASSYSSGAYNEQFF. CDR3 bases: TGTGCCAGCAGTTACTCGAGCGGGGCTTACAATGAGCAGTTCTTC.

J is TRBJ2-7 and V is TRBV7-2; D call uncertain. The CDR3 has 15 amino acids. The germline gives CDR1 SGHTA, CDR2 FQGNSA. The ends were cut back, 2 bases at V and 6 bases at J, with 17 bases in the middle. The CDR3 DNA is TGTGCCAGCAGCTTACCCCGGATTCTAAAAGGCGAGCAGTACTTC. It translates to CASSLPRILKGEQYF.

The genes are TRBV27 and TRBJ2-7, with TRBD1 identical over 7 bases. Germline CDR1 is MNHEY and CDR2 is SMNVEV (reference sequence). The CDR3 is 16 residues long. V shed 4 bases and J 5 bases; nucleotides not matched to a gene: 14. The CDR3 protein is CASSSQLTMTGNEQYF. The CDR3 DNA is TGTGCCAGCAGTTCCCAGCTAACGATGACAGGGAACGAGCAGTACTTC.

This rearrangement joins TRBV29-1 to TRBJ2-7; possibly TRBD1 for D (6 bases). The CDR3 runs 16 residues. V was pared by 2 bases and J by 4 bases, with 21 bases between. Germline assignment: CDR1 SQVTM and CDR2 ANQGSEA. The CDR3 coding sequence is TGCAGCGTTGAATCCCCCACAGGGAGTTCTTTGTACGAGCAGTACTTC. It yields the protein CSVESPTGSSLYEQYF.

This sequence joins TRBV9 and TRBJ2-1, with TRBD2 identical over 8 bases. The junction had 3 bases not matched to a gene; V was cut back by 4 bases and J by 6 bases. The CDR3 is 13 amino acids. Germline V gene lookup returns CDR1 SGDLS and CDR2 YYNGEE. Here the CDR3 DNA reads TGTGCCAGCAGCTCGGGGGGGCGCAATGAGCAGTTCTTC. Translated: CASSSGGRNEQFF.

J is TRBJ2-3 and V is TRBV7-9; the D call may be TRBD1 or TRBD2 (6 bases each). Germline CDR1 SEHNR, CDR2 FQNEAQ (reference sequence). Trimming cost V 5 bases and J 5 bases, with 26 bases left between them. This CDR3 has 18 amino acids. The CDR3 coding sequence is TGTGCCAGCAGCCCCCGGGACACCGACCTCCCGGAGGGAGATACGCAGTATTTT. This sequence encodes CASSPRDTDLPEGDTQYF.

This clone occurred once. Other DNA sequences in the sample encode the same CDR3. This rearrangement joins TRBV7-9 to TRBJ2-3, with 14 nucleotides matching TRBD2. The CDR3 runs to 16 residues. Germline V gives CDR1 SEHNR, CDR2 FQNEAQ (reference sequence). V trimming: 6 bases; J trimming: 1 base; junction bases outside the gene matches: 3. This CDR3 reads CASSLGLAGGTDTQYF. The CDR3 nucleotides read TGTGCCAGCAGTCTGGGACTAGCGGGGGGCACAGATACGCAGTATTTT. Combining the CDR3 with reference TRBV7-9 and TRBJ2-3 gives the whole variable domain DTGVSQNPRHKITKRGQNVTFRCDPISEHNRLYWYRQTLGQGPEFLTYFQNEAQLEKSRLLSDRFSAERPKGSFSTLEIQRTEQGDSAMYLCASSLGLAGGTDTQYFGPGTRLTVL.

The chain joins TRBV14 to TRBJ1-2; D ambiguous. The CDR3 extends over 16 amino acids. Germline values: CDR1 SGHDN, CDR2 FVKESK. Trimming cost V 1 base and J 0 bases, with 12 bases left between them. In DNA, the CDR3 is TGTGCCAGCAGCCAAGCCCGGGGAGGTACTAACTATGGCTACACCTTC. This gives the protein CASSQARGGTNYGYTF.

The chain is built from TRBV10-2 and TRBJ2-7, with D unresolved. Germline CDR1 is WSHSY and CDR2 is SAAADI. Trimming removed 2 bases at V and 0 bases at J, with 11 bases between. There are 15 residues in the CDR3. CDR3 sequence: CASSETTLSSYEQYF. CDR3 sequence (DNA): TGCGCCAGCAGTGAGACTACTTTGTCCTCCTACGAGCAGTACTTC.

The CDR3 DNA reads TGTGCCAGCAGGCCCGGGAGGAATAGCGGGAGGACGGAGACCCAGTACTTC. It encodes CASRPGRNSGRTETQYF. V is TRBV27 and J is TRBJ2-5; 10 nucleotides agree with TRBD2. CDR1 MNHEY and CDR2 SMNVEV come from the germline V gene (reference sequence). This CDR3 region has 17 residues. Trimming removed 6 bases from V and 5 bases from J; junction bases left unmatched: 15.